This entry is about one T cell receptor beta chain. The data were obtained in a study of shared clonotypes between healthy human individuals. As handled by the study authors: ImmunoSEQ sequences covered only the junction and lacked quality scores; filtering therefore differed. Assay used: immunoSEQ multiplex PCR; TCRdb lists only in-frame clones, some missing. Clone size and the V and J calls come from that table; the DNA yielded D and trimming. This table holds under 600,000 clones, more than 95% found once. In germline, CDR1 is KGHSH, CDR2 LQKENI. Germline trimming cut 4 bases from V and 2 bases from J; bases unmatched to any gene: 5. The CDR3 totals 16 residues.

Sequencing input: naive CD4+ T cells sorted from blood. The subset is: CD45RA+ positively selected. The sequence derives from a woman in her twenties or thirties in good health. V usage is TRBV18 and J usage is TRBJ2-2; 9 nucleotides align to TRBD2. The CDR3 here is CASSQSGTSNTGELFF. CDR3 coding DNA: TGTGCCAGCTCACAATCCGGGACTAGCAACACCGGGGAGCTGTTTTTT.